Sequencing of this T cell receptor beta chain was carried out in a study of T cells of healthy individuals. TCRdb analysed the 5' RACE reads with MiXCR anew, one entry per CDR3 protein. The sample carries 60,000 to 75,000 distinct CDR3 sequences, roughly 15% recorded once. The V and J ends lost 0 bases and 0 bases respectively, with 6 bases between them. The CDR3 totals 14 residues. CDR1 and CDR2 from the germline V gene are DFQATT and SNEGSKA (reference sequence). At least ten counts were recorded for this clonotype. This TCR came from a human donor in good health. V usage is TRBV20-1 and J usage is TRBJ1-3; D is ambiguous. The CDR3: CSAREEFSGNTIYF. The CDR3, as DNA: TGCAGTGCTAGAGAAGAATTCTCTGGAAACACCATATATTTT.